This entry lists 27 T cell receptor beta chains sequenced from one sample in a study of neurological immune-mediated disorders. MiXCR, run by TCRdb on the 5' RACE reads, gives a single entry per CDR3 protein. The data show 54,000 or so distinct CDR3 sequences, about 4.1% seen once. Input material: PBMCs. All receptors derive from a man between 60 and 75 years old with multiple sclerosis.

This clonotype was seen many times. The chain couples TRBV27 to TRBJ2-5; 7 bases agree with TRBD2. This CDR3 region has 15 residues. CDR1 and CDR2 (germline): MNHEY, SMNVEV (reference sequence). Losses at the gene ends were 5 bases for V and 5 bases for J; bases not matched to a gene: 11. CDR3 protein: CASSRGWGREETQYF. Written as DNA, the CDR3 is TGTGCCAGCAGTCGGGGATGGGGGAGGGAGGAGACCCAGTACTTC.

Concerning this clonotype: A much more abundant neighbour one base away suggests this may be a read error. The V call is TRBV20-1, the J call TRBJ2-2, with D perhaps assigned TRBD1 or TRBD2 (5 bases each). Germline CDR1 reads DFQATT; CDR2 reads SNEGSKA (reference sequence). This CDR3 region has 15 residues. The CDR3 nucleotides read TGCAGTGCTATCCAAAGGGTGGCAAACACCGGGGCGCTGTTTTTT. Translating it yields CSAIQRVANTGALFF.

This clonotype was counted ten times or more. The rearrangement uses TRBV20-1 and TRBJ2-3; a weak D match, TRBD2 (5 bases). CDR3 length: 13 residues. Looked up from germline, CDR1 is DFQATT and CDR2 is SNEGSKA (reference sequence). The V end was cut by 3 bases, the J end by 4 bases, with 11 bases between. Written as DNA, the CDR3 is TGCAGTGCTAGGCCGAGCGGTGCAGATACGCAGTATTTT. It codes for CSARPSGADTQYF.

This clonotype showed up many times. The rearrangement links TRBV20-1 to TRBJ1-1, with D unresolved. Germline lookup yields CDR1 DFQATT and CDR2 SNEGSKA (reference sequence). The CDR3 loop spans 11 amino acids. The germline V and J ends were trimmed by 3 bases and 11 bases, with 13 bases remaining between them. CDR3 amino acids: CSARTEVDAFF. CDR3 coding DNA: TGCAGTGCTAGGACCGAGGTTGATGCTTTCTTT.

This clonotype showed up many times. This rearrangement joins TRBV5-1 to TRBJ2-5, with D possibly being TRBD2 (5 bases). V was clipped by 4 bases and J by 2 bases, with 12 bases between them. Germline CDR1 and CDR2: SGHRS and YFSETQ. The length of the CDR3 is 14 residues. This CDR3 is CASSPLTTQETQYF. The CDR3 DNA sequence: TGCGCCAGCAGCCCCCTGACTACACAAGAGACCCAGTACTTC.

This clonotype was picked up many times. V and J are TRBV28 and TRBJ2-2, with D perhaps assigned TRBD1 or TRBD2 (6 bases each). V lost 0 bases and J lost 0, with 14 bases in between. The length of the CDR3 is 18 residues. Germline CDR1 is MDHEN and CDR2 is SYDVKM. This chain's CDR3 is CASSLWEGRGPNTGELFF. In nucleotides, the CDR3 is TGTGCCAGCAGTTTATGGGAGGGACGGGGGCCGAACACCGGGGAGCTGTTTTTT.

This clonotype was counted many times. J is TRBJ1-5 and V is TRBV27; 8 bases match TRBD1. Trimming at V came to 5 bases and at J to 4 bases, leaving 10 bases not matched to a gene. CDR3 length: 16 residues. Germline lookup yields CDR1 MNHEY and CDR2 SMNVEV (reference sequence). CDR3 DNA sequence: TGTGCCAGCAGTAAATATGGGGACAGGCTGAATCAGCCCCAGCATTTT. Amino acid sequence: CASSKYGDRLNQPQHF.

This clonotype has at least ten counts. The gene calls are TRBV11-1 and TRBJ2-2; D may match TRBD1 or TRBD2 (5 bases each). Trimming took off 7 bases at V and 5 bases at J, with 11 bases between the two ends. Germline V lookup: CDR1 SGHAT, CDR2 FQDESV (reference sequence). CDR3 length: 13 amino acids. Here the CDR3 reads CASKVGVTGELFF. The DNA of the CDR3 is TGTGCCAGCAAGGTGGGGGTGACCGGGGAGCTGTTTTTT.

In this sample, this clonotype turned up many times. This chain links TRBV15 with TRBJ1-2; D might be TRBD1 (5 bases). Germline V gene lookup returns CDR1 LNHNV and CDR2 YYDKDF (reference sequence). The CDR3 has 13 residues. The germline V and J ends were trimmed by 4 bases and 8 bases, with 14 bases remaining between them. The CDR3 sequence: CATSTRIGGGYTF. The CDR3 DNA sequence: TGTGCCACCAGCACTAGGATTGGGGGAGGCTACACCTTC. Complete variable domain (other parts from reference TRBV15 and TRBJ1-2): DAMVIQNPRYQVTQFGKPVTLSCSQTLNHNVMYWYQQKSSQAPKLLFHYYDKDFNNEADTPDNFQSRRPNTSFCFLDIRSPGLGDTAMYLCATSTRIGGGYTFGSGTRLTVV.

This clonotype has ten or more counts. The chain carries TRBV7-9 and TRBJ1-2, with TRBD1 identical over 7 bases. Germline assignment: CDR1 SEHNR and CDR2 FQNEAQ (reference sequence). The CDR3 loop spans 15 amino acids. V gave up 5 bases and J gave up 2 bases; unmatched junction bases: 8. The CDR3 DNA reads TGTGCCAGCAGCACAACCGGGACAGTAAACTATGGCTACACCTTC. Translation: CASSTTGTVNYGYTF. Combining the CDR3 with reference TRBV7-9 and TRBJ1-2 gives the whole variable domain DTGVSQNPRHKITKRGQNVTFRCDPISEHNRLYWYRQTLGQGPEFLTYFQNEAQLEKSRLLSDRFSAERPKGSFSTLEIQRTEQGDSAMYLCASSTTGTVNYGYTFGSGTRLTVV.

This clonotype was detected ten times or more. This chain uses TRBV12-3 or TRBV12-4 with TRBJ1-1; the match to TRBD1 covers 9 bases. J lost 0 bases, V lost 6 bases, and 5 bases had no gene match. This CDR3 is built from 15 residues. CDR3 sequence reads: CASRGTGSMNTEAFF. DNA of the CDR3: TGTGCCAGCAGGGGGACAGGGTCCATGAACACTGAAGCTTTCTTT.

This clonotype came up many times. The CDR3 here is CASSSIGGTGELFF. CDR3 in DNA: TGCGCCAGCAGCTCAATCGGGGGTACCGGGGAGCTGTTTTTT. The chain employs TRBV5-1 and TRBJ2-2, with D perhaps TRBD2 (6 bases). CDR3 length: 14 residues. Trimming removed 3 bases at V and 5 bases at J, with 11 bases between. In germline, CDR1 is SGHRS, CDR2 YFSETQ.

Many counts were recorded for this clonotype. This chain links TRBV6-5 with TRBJ2-1; D uncertain. Per germline, CDR1 MNHEY and CDR2 SVGAGI. V lost 6 bases and J 7 bases, leaving 13 bases between the germline ends. This CDR3 has 13 amino acids. The CDR3 reads CASSETVGNEQFF. In DNA form, the CDR3 reads TGTGCCAGCAGCGAAACGGTTGGGAATGAGCAGTTCTTC.

This clonotype was seen ten or more times. The chain is built from TRBV20-1 and TRBJ1-2; possible D gene TRBD1, 6 bases. CDR1 is DFQATT and CDR2 is SNEGSKA in the germline V gene (reference sequence). Trimming shortened V by 3 bases and J by 6 bases, and 17 bases separated the two germline ends. This CDR3 spans 14 amino acids. CDR3 residues: CSASHSLQGNGYTF. Written as DNA, the CDR3 is TGCAGTGCTAGCCATTCTTTACAGGGAAATGGCTACACCTTC.

The sample holds a few counts of this clonotype. The chain employs TRBV20-1 and TRBJ2-7; 11 bases agree with TRBD2. Germline loops: CDR1 DFQATT, CDR2 SNEGSKA (reference sequence). V lost 1 base to trimming and J lost 4 bases; unmatched junction nucleotides: 6. This CDR3 has 15 residues. The CDR3, as DNA: TGCAGTGCTAGAGCTTCTAGCGGGAGGATATACGAGCAGTACTTC. As protein: CSARASSGRIYEQYF.

This clonotype was observed at least ten times. The chain uses TRBV5-1 and TRBJ2-1; D could derive from TRBD1 or TRBD2 (5 bases each). This CDR3 contains 16 residues. The V gene lost 2 bases and the J gene lost 5 bases, with 17 bases spanning the gap. Germline V gene lookup returns CDR1 SGHRS and CDR2 YFSETQ. In DNA, the CDR3 is TGCGCCAGCAGCTTTCCCCGGGACCGGTCAGACAATGAGCAGTTCTTC. Translating it yields CASSFPRDRSDNEQFF.

This clonotype was picked up many times. V and J are TRBV14 and TRBJ2-1, with D unresolved. Trimming left V 0 bases short and J 10 bases short, with 10 bases between. Germline CDR1 and CDR2: SGHDN and FVKESK. The CDR3 runs 13 residues. The CDR3 bases are TGTGCCAGCAGCCAAGATTTCCTGGGGGAGCAGTTCTTC. It is translated as CASSQDFLGEQFF.

The sample holds many counts of this clonotype. This chain links TRBV20-1 with TRBJ1-2; the match to TRBD1 covers 7 bases. Per germline, CDR1 DFQATT and CDR2 SNEGSKA (reference sequence). The CDR3 contains 13 residues. Trimming at V came to 6 bases and at J to 8 bases, leaving 12 bases not matched to a gene. The chain's CDR3 is CSALDRADLGYTF. CDR3 bases: TGCAGTGCGCTCGACAGGGCGGATCTGGGCTACACCTTC.

In this sample, this clonotype turned up many times. The chain has TRBV25-1 and TRBJ2-1; TRBD2 aligns across 9 bases. The CDR3 is 15 amino acids. Germline V gene data show CDR1 as MGHDK and CDR2 as SYGVNS. V shed 3 bases, J shed 11 bases, and the junction held 11 bases outside the gene matches. CDR3: CASSDWASGGFKQFF. CDR3 in DNA: TGTGCCAGCAGTGACTGGGCCAGCGGGGGGTTTAAGCAGTTCTTC.

The sample holds many counts of this clonotype. The chain uses TRBV6-2 or TRBV6-3 and TRBJ2-7; D gene unclear. Germline lookup yields CDR1 MNHEY and CDR2 SVGEGT. This CDR3 is 13 amino acids long. The V and J ends lost 5 bases and 3 bases respectively, with 11 bases between them. The CDR3, as DNA: TGTGCCAGCAGTGAAATTAGCAGCTACGAGCAGTACTTC. Residues: CASSEISSYEQYF.

In its sample, this clonotype was seen many times. The V call is TRBV20-1, the J call TRBJ1-6; no definite D call. The germline CDR1 and CDR2 sequences are DFQATT and SNEGSKA (reference sequence). The CDR3 loop spans 13 amino acids. Trimming shortened V by 0 bases and J by 6 bases, and 6 bases separated the two germline ends. The CDR3 coding sequence is TGCAGTGCTAGAGAGGTCCTTAATTCACCCCTCCACTTT. Translation gives CSAREVLNSPLHF.

This clonotype was observed at least ten times. CDR3 DNA: TGCAGTGCTAGAGAATACCATGAGCAGTTCTTC. Amino acids: CSAREYHEQFF. This chain joins TRBV20-1 and TRBJ2-1; D unresolved. The CDR3 spans 11 residues. The ends were cut back, 0 bases at V and 8 bases at J, with 5 bases in the middle. In germline, CDR1 is DFQATT, CDR2 SNEGSKA (reference sequence).

The sample holds many counts of this clonotype. This chain uses TRBV3-1 with TRBJ2-1; TRBD1 might be the D (5 bases). From germline, CDR1 is LGHDT and CDR2 YNNKEL (reference sequence). The CDR3 loop spans 15 amino acids. Trimming stripped 0 bases from V and 8 bases from J, with 14 bases between. This CDR3 is CASSQDSTGGDEQFF. DNA of the CDR3: TGTGCCAGCAGCCAAGATAGTACAGGCGGTGATGAGCAGTTCTTC.

In this sample, this clonotype turned up many times. CDR3 residues: CASSQRWGGSSYNEQFF. The CDR3 DNA sequence: TGTGCCAGCAGCCAGAGATGGGGGGGTAGCTCCTACAATGAGCAGTTCTTC. The chain has TRBV14 and TRBJ2-1, with 7 nucleotides matching TRBD2. CDR3 length equals 17 residues. CDR1 is SGHDN and CDR2 is FVKESK in the germline V gene. V lost 3 bases and J lost 0; bases outside the gene matches: 8.

This clonotype was seen a handful of times. With a much larger clone just one base away, this may be a read error. The genes are TRBV5-1 and TRBJ2-5, with TRBD1 matching over 8 bases. Germline trimming cut 4 bases from V and 7 bases from J; bases unmatched to any gene: 9. CDR3 length: 14 amino acids. CDR1 is SGHRS, CDR2 YFSETQ, per germline. In DNA, the CDR3 is TGCGCCAGCAGCCCGCAGGGGGCGGAAGGGACCCAGTACTTC. Its protein is CASSPQGAEGTQYF.

The table lists this clonotype with many counts. The chain uses TRBV20-1 and TRBJ2-2, with 8 positions matching TRBD2. The CDR3 is made up of 16 amino acids. Germline assignment: CDR1 DFQATT and CDR2 SNEGSKA (reference sequence). Germline trimming cut 0 bases from V and 6 bases from J; bases unmatched to any gene: 9. CDR3 coding DNA: TGCAGTGCTAGAGATCGGGCGGGAGGATGGGCCGGGGAGCTGTTTTTT. Translating gives CSARDRAGGWAGELFF.

This clonotype was seen only a few times. This likely comes from a read error, as the CDR3 has no conserved phenylalanine or tryptophan at its end. The chain has TRBV12-3 or TRBV12-4 and TRBJ1-2; a weak D match, TRBD1 (5 bases). CDR3 length: 12 residues. Trimming removed 7 bases from V and 7 bases from J, with 13 bases in between. CDR3 sequence reads: CASTLGVSGYTN. The CDR3 DNA follows: TGTGCCAGCACCTTAGGGGTTAGTGGCTACACCAAC.